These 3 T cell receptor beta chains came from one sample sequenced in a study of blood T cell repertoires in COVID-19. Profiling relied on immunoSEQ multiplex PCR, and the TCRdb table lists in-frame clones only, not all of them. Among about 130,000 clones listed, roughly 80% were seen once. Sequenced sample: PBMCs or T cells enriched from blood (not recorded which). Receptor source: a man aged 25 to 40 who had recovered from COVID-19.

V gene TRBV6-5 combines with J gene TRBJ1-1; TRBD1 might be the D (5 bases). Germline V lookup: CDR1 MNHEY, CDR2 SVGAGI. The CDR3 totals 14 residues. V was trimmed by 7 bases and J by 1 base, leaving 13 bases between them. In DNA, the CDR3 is TGTGCCAGCACCTTCACAGGAACGAACACTGAAGCTTTCTTT. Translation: CASTFTGTNTEAFF.

For the CDR3, the DNA is TGTGCCAGCAGCTTGGCCAGCACAGGGGAATGGACTGAAGCTTTCTTT. Residues: CASSLASTGEWTEAFF. The V call is TRBV5-4, the J call TRBJ1-1, with 7 bases lining up with TRBD1. This CDR3 is built from 16 residues. The germline V gene encodes CDR1 SGHNT and CDR2 YYREEE (reference sequence). The trim removed 0 bases at V and 5 bases at J, leaving 10 bases unmatched. Based on the CDR3 plus reference TRBV5-4 and TRBJ1-1, the full variable domain is ETGVTQSPTHLIKTRGQQVTLRCSSQSGHNTVSWYQQALGQGPQFIFQYYREEENGRGNFPPRFSGLQFPNYSSELNVNALELDDSALYLCASSLASTGEWTEAFFGQGTRLTVV.

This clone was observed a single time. The CDR3 loop is CASNKQYF. For the CDR3, the DNA is TGTGCCAGCAATAAGCAGTACTTC. The rearrangement uses TRBV2 and TRBJ2-7; D uncertain. CDR3 size: 8 residues. CDR1 and CDR2 from the germline V gene are SNHLY and FYNNEI. The germline V and J ends were trimmed by 7 bases and 8 bases, with 3 bases remaining between them.